The T cell receptor (beta chain) described here comes from a study of metastatic and nonmetastatic thyroid tumors (dated by TCRdb to about 2020). Regarding the complete study: Repertoires from peripheral blood and from tumor or nodule tissue samples of malignant and benign thyroid patients were compared. Results and caveats for the whole study, not just this receptor: In both blood and tumor samples, malignant tumors were reported to have significantly higher TCR beta diversity than benign nodules.

Library preparation employed PCR. Data came from an Illumina HiSeq 4000. High-throughput sequencing was used to profile the TCR beta-chain CDR3 region of every patient. As for the original processing: A classifier to discriminate distant-metastatic papillary thyroid cancer patients was built from CDR3 differences across clinicopathological groups. Repertoire diversity was assessed with the Shannon index, and tumor-blood repertoire similarity with the Morisita-Horn index. Through fastp at Q25 and MiXCR, TCRdb rebuilt clones from the public reads, retaining in-frame beta chains. TCRdb's processing, not the study's, gives the V and J calls here. Across this sample there are about 38,000 clones, with less than 50% seen only once. The ten biggest clones cover around 22% of the sample. Note on this clone: Its antigen remains unidentified. Per-nucleotide qualities are absent, and no much larger clonotype sits a single base away.

Taken from the germline V gene (reference sequence), the CDR1 and CDR2 loops are LNHDA and SQIVND. Cut back by 10 bases and 0 bases, the V and J ends lie 9 bases apart. The CDR3 runs 13 amino acids, cysteine and phenylalanine included. Left in the record is the CDR3 DNA by itself, 39 bases read in frame from the first base. Before undergoing thyroid surgery, none of the patients had been given any kind of treatment. Using T-cell receptor beta sequencing, the researchers looked back retrospectively at clinical samples from patients, gathered between about 2012 and 2018. The sample comprised tumor tissue. The sequence is built from TRBV19 and TRBJ1-4; the D gene assignment is ambiguous. The clonotype comes from a male donor with papillary thyroid cancer or a benign thyroid nodule (not recorded which). Some clones in this sample may be carry-over from other donors' samples. The nucleotide sequence reads as follows: TGTGCCACCAGCCTTGCAACTAATGAAAAACTGTTTTTT. This gives the protein CATSLATNEKLFF.